This entry lists 3 T cell receptor beta chains sequenced from one sample in a study of response to subunit inactivated influenza vaccine. TCRdb re-called the RT-PCR reads through MiXCR, storing one row per CDR3 protein. The table shows about 240,000 distinct CDR3 sequences, with less than 15% occurring only once. Sequenced here: non-naive T cells sorted from PBMCs, sampled 14 days before vaccination. The receptors shown here come from a man in his fifties who received an inactivated influenza vaccine.

This clonotype came up a few times. CDR3 protein: CSGSGGTAKNIQYF. CDR3 sequence (DNA): TGCAGTGGGTCCGGAGGGACGGCCAAAAACATTCAGTACTTC. V usage is TRBV20-1 and J usage is TRBJ2-4, with TRBD2 as a possible D gene (6 bases). V dropped 7 bases and J dropped 1 base, with 14 bases sitting between them. The CDR3 covers 14 residues. Looked up from germline, CDR1 is DFQATT and CDR2 is SNEGSKA (reference sequence).

There are a few counts of this clonotype. The CDR3 DNA is TGTGCCAGCAGCTTGGGCAGGGCCTCTAGGGGCTACACCTTC. Protein sequence: CASSLGRASRGYTF. This chain connects TRBV5-6 to TRBJ1-2; D is perhaps TRBD1 (5 bases). Trimming took off 0 bases at V and 8 bases at J, with 14 bases between the two ends. From germline, CDR1 is SGHDT and CDR2 YYEEEE. CDR3 size: 14 residues.

This clonotype turned up a few times. The chain joins TRBV20-1 to TRBJ1-1; possibly TRBD1 for D (6 bases). Trimming pared 4 bases from V and 2 bases from J, leaving 14 bases between. The CDR3 length is 14 residues. Germline-derived CDR1 and CDR2 are DFQATT and SNEGSKA (reference sequence). DNA of the CDR3: TGCAGTGCTAAGGGGGGGCGCCGAAACACTGAAGCTTTCTTT. It encodes CSAKGGRRNTEAFF.